Listed below are T cell receptor beta chains from one sample, sequenced in a study of persistence of HIV-infected CD4 T cells. Assay used: immunoSEQ multiplex PCR; TCRdb lists only in-frame clones, some missing. The repertoire holds 25,000 to 35,000 clones, with approximately 80% as singletons. The antigens for these receptors are not known. The sequencing here drew on CD4+ T cells sorted from PBMCs after roughly 18-hour stimulation, taken from a patient who received antiretroviral therapy. The receptors shown here come from an adult man with HIV who was CMV-seropositive. CDR3s include the opening cysteine and the closing phenylalanine or tryptophan. The order of the fields is clone size, D gene, V gene, J gene, CDR3 DNA, CDR3 protein. A D gene is named only where the DNA matches it firmly. Only part of the rows carry a size: once, few, many, or a class if the clone is expanded.

>NA|TRBD2|TRBV5-4|TRBJ2-3
TGTGCCAGCAGCCAGAAGATAGCGGGGGGCCAAGTCACAGATACGCAGTATTTT
CASSQKIAGGQVTDTQYF
>NA|NA|TRBV19|TRBJ2-1
TGTGCCAGTAGTGCGCTACGGGACGCAAGCTCCTACAATGAGCAGTTCTTC
CASSALRDASSYNEQFF
>NA|TRBD1|TRBV7-3|TRBJ2-2
TGTGCCAGCAGCTTGGGACAGGGGACGGGCGGGGAGCTGTTTTTT
CASSLGQGTGGELFF
>NA|NA|TRBV10-3|TRBJ1-1
TGTGCCATCAGTGATTGGGGACGGACGAACACTGAAGCTTTCTTT
CAISDWGRTNTEAFF
>few|NA|TRBV18|TRBJ1-1
TGTGCCAGCTCACCCCCGGTTAACACTGAAGCTTTCTTT
CASSPPVNTEAFF
>once|NA|TRBV11-3|TRBJ2-5
TGTGCCAGCAGCTTAGGCCAGGGGGAGACCCAGTACTTC
CASSLGQGETQYF
>NA|NA|TRBV9|TRBJ2-7
TGTGCCAGCAGCGTACAACCGGGAGCTAGCTTGGCCTACGAGCAGTACTTC
CASSVQPGASLAYEQYF
>NA|NA|TRBV27|TRBJ1-1
TGTGCCAGCACCACTAAAACAGGAGCATCCGGGTATAACACTGAAGCTTTCTTT
CASTTKTGASGYNTEAFF
>few|TRBD1|TRBV12-3/TRBV12-4|TRBJ1-2
TGTGCCAGCAGTCCGGGACAGGTCTATGGCTACACCTTC
CASSPGQVYGYTF
>NA|NA|TRBV7-2|TRBJ1-2
TGTGCCAGCAGCTTAGGTTACAGGGCCCGGGAAAACTATGGCTACACCTTC
CASSLGYRARENYGYTF
>once|TRBD2|TRBV5-1|TRBJ2-1
TGCGCCAGCAGCACCCGACCTCTAGGCGGGGGATTGGGTGAGCAGTTCTTC
CASSTRPLGGGLGEQFF
>NA|NA|TRBV5-1|TRBJ1-1
TGCGCCAGCAGCTTGTTGAATCAGAACACTGAAGCTTTCTTT
CASSLLNQNTEAFF
>NA|TRBD1|TRBV5-8|TRBJ1-2
TGTGCCAGCAGCTCCTCCGGGACAGGGGTTAATGGCTACACCTTC
CASSSSGTGVNGYTF
>once|NA|TRBV28|TRBJ2-7
TGTGCCAGCAGTTTAGCGGGGGCACGTCATCTTTACGAGCAGTACTTC
CASSLAGARHLYEQYF
>few|NA|TRBV4-1|TRBJ1-4
TGCGCCAGCAGCCAAGGGTTTGAGGGTCATGGAAAACTGTTTTTT
CASSQGFEGHGKLFF
>NA|TRBD1|TRBV7-2|TRBJ1-1
TGTGCCAGCAGCTCAACCGGGACAGGGAGAACTGAAGCTTTCTTT
CASSSTGTGRTEAFF
>NA|NA|TRBV4-1|TRBJ1-2
TGCGCCAGCAGCGAGGATAACTATGGCTACACCTTC
CASSEDNYGYTF
>NA|NA|TRBV7-2|TRBJ1-2
TGTGCCAGCAGCTCGGGACATACTAACTATGGCTACACCTTC
CASSSGHTNYGYTF
>NA|NA|TRBV7-2|TRBJ2-3
TGTGCCAGCAGCTTAATGGGCCCGAGCACAGATACGCAGTATTTT
CASSLMGPSTDTQYF
>NA|NA|TRBV10-3|TRBJ2-2
TGTGCCATCAGTGAGTCCTACGGGACAAGCACCGGGGAGCTGTTTTTT
CAISESYGTSTGELFF
>NA|NA|TRBV6-4|TRBJ1-2
TGTGCCAGCAGTGAAGGGGGGGGTGGCTACACCTTC
CASSEGGGGYTF
>NA|NA|TRBV6-2/TRBV6-3|TRBJ2-7
TGTGCCAGCAGTTACGGTTGGGTCAGTAGGCGTGACTACGAGCAGTACTTC
CASSYGWVSRRDYEQYF
>NA|NA|TRBV27|TRBJ2-5
TGTGCCAGCAGTTTACGCGGGGAGACCCAGTACTTC
CASSLRGETQYF
>NA|NA|TRBV5-4|TRBJ1-5
TGTGCCAGCAGCTTGTACGGACGGGAAACTCAGCCCCAGCATTTT
CASSLYGRETQPQHF
>few|NA|TRBV6-1|TRBJ2-7
TGTGCCAGCAGTGAAAGGCCCCCCAGTCTGAAGTACTTC
CASSERPPSLKYF
>NA|TRBD2|TRBV5-4|TRBJ2-7
TGTGCCACCGGGACTAGCGGGTTGAGCTCCTACGAGCAGTACTTC
CATGTSGLSSYEQYF
>NA|NA|TRBV9|TRBJ2-7
TGTGCCAGCAGCCCCCGGGCGGGGGCCGAGTGGGTCGAGCAGTACTTC
CASSPRAGAEWVEQYF
>NA|TRBD1|TRBV5-4|TRBJ2-5
TGTGCCAGCAGTCGCCGGGACAGACAAGAGACCCAGTACTTC
CASSRRDRQETQYF
>NA|NA|TRBV7-6|TRBJ1-1
TGTGCCAGCAGCTTATATGGGAGACAACTGATGAACACTGAAGCTTTCTTT
CASSLYGRQLMNTEAFF
>once|TRBD2|TRBV5-5|TRBJ2-5
TGTGCCAGCAGCTTGGCTCCCAACCCTAGCGGGGGGTACCAAGAGACCCAGTACTTC
CASSLAPNPSGGYQETQYF
>NA|NA|TRBV5-4|TRBJ2-1
TGTGCCAGCAGCTTGATTGGGGGGGCCAATGAGCAGTTCTTC
CASSLIGGANEQFF
>NA|NA|TRBV7-2|TRBJ2-1
TGTGCCAGCAGCTTAGCGCTAGGGTATAATGAGCAGTTCTTC
CASSLALGYNEQFF
>few|NA|TRBV6-2/TRBV6-3|TRBJ1-6
TGTGCCAGCAGTTACTCGAAGTTGGTTCCCCTCCACTTT
CASSYSKLVPLHF
>NA|NA|TRBV9|TRBJ1-2
TGTGCCAGCAGCGTAGACCAAACTAACTATGGCTACACCTTC
CASSVDQTNYGYTF
>NA|NA|TRBV4-3|TRBJ1-5
TGCGCCAGCAGCACAGGAGCCTATAGCAATCAGCCCCAGCATTTT
CASSTGAYSNQPQHF
>NA|NA|TRBV28|TRBJ2-7
TGTGCCAGCAGTTTTTCTAGCGTTGGTTTCGAGCAGTACTTC
CASSFSSVGFEQYF
>NA|NA|TRBV6-2/TRBV6-3|TRBJ1-1
TGTGCCAGCAGTCCCGGCCGGACCGCGATGAACACTGAAGCTTTCTTT
CASSPGRTAMNTEAFF
>NA|NA|TRBV4-2|TRBJ2-5
TGTGCCAGCAGCCAACTTCAACGGAGCGGAGAGACCCAGTACTTC
CASSQLQRSGETQYF
>once|NA|TRBV4-1|TRBJ2-5
TGCGCCAGCAGCCCCAAAAGTGGCAGGAGGCTAGAGACCCAGTACTTC
CASSPKSGRRLETQYF
>once|TRBD1|TRBV18|TRBJ2-7
TGTGCCAGCTCACTAGCCGGGACAGTCGGCACCTACGAGCAGTACTTC
CASSLAGTVGTYEQYF
>NA|NA|TRBV3-1/TRBV3-2|TRBJ2-7
TGTGCCAGCAGCCTACTGTACGAGCAGTACTTC
CASSLLYEQYF
>NA|NA|TRBV12-3/TRBV12-4|TRBJ1-1
TGTGCCAGCAGATTGGGGGGGGAGGCTTTCTTT
CASRLGGEAFF
>once|TRBD1|TRBV4-2|TRBJ2-6
TGTGCCAGCAGCAAAGGGACAGATACGTTTCAGGGGGCCAACGTCCTGACTTTC
CASSKGTDTFQGANVLTF
>NA|TRBD1|TRBV6-5|TRBJ2-1
TGTGCCAGCAGAAAGGGGACAGGGGGAAACAATGAGCAGTTCTTC
CASRKGTGGNNEQFF
>NA|TRBD2|TRBV6-5|TRBJ2-7
TGTGCCAGCAGCCCGGGGGGAAGGGGTTACGAGCAGTACTTC
CASSPGGRGYEQYF
>NA|NA|TRBV2|TRBJ2-1
TGTGCCAGCAGCCGATTAAATGAGCAGTTCTTC
CASSRLNEQFF
>NA|NA|TRBV2|TRBJ2-1
TGTGCCAGCGCGAGACTCTACAATGAGCAGTTCTTC
CASARLYNEQFF
>once|NA|TRBV12-3/TRBV12-4|TRBJ2-7
TGTGCCAGCAGCGCCTCTGGGTACGAGCAGTACTTC
CASSASGYEQYF
>NA|NA|TRBV7-9|TRBJ1-1
TGTGCCAGCCGGCTAGGGGGGAGCACTGAAGCTTTCTTT
CASRLGGSTEAFF
>NA|NA|TRBV5-4|TRBJ1-6
TGTGCCAGCAGCTTGGCCGGCTGGGCGGCTAATTCACCCCTCCACTTT
CASSLAGWAANSPLHF
>NA|NA|TRBV24-1|TRBJ1-5
TGTGCCACCAGTGCTGGTAATAGCCCGGGGGACTGGGATCAGCCCCAGCATTTT
CATSAGNSPGDWDQPQHF
>NA|NA|TRBV2|TRBJ2-2
TGTGCCAGCAGAGGGGGGACGGTTAACACCGGGGAGCTGTTTTTT
CASRGGTVNTGELFF